The 14 T cell receptor beta chains below come from one sample, sequenced in a study of T cell repertoires in cytomegalovirus infection. The antigens of these receptors remain unknown. Each CDR3 protein gets one entry after TCRdb re-called the reads with MiXCR. The repertoire holds 100,000 or so distinct CDR3 sequences, with roughly 39% as singletons. Specimen: CD8+ T cells from cultured PBMCs, collected from culture after CMV antigen stimulation. Receptors were obtained from a human donor in good health (CMV status not recorded). Some clones in this sample may be carry-over from other donors' samples.

V and J are TRBV20-1 and TRBJ2-3; no clear D gene. The V gene lost 5 bases and the J gene lost 2 bases, with 14 bases spanning the gap. Germline CDR1 and CDR2: DFQATT and SNEGSKA (reference sequence). CDR3 length: 14 amino acids. Written as DNA, the CDR3 is TGCAGTGCTTTCTTACTACCCACCACAGATACGCAGTATTTT. Translation: CSAFLLPTTDTQYF.

This clonotype occurred a few times. This chain connects TRBV5-1 to TRBJ1-6; 11 nucleotides align to TRBD1. V lost 4 bases, J lost 9 bases, and 6 bases stayed unmatched. The CDR3 has 15 amino acids. CDR1 is SGHRS, CDR2 YFSETQ, per germline. The CDR3 spells CASSAGTGGSSPLHF. DNA for the CDR3: TGCGCCAGCAGCGCCGGGACAGGGGGTTCTTCACCCCTCCACTTT.

The V call is TRBV2, the J call TRBJ1-2, with D possibly TRBD1 on 5 matching bases. Germline CDR1 and CDR2: SNHLY and FYNNEI. This CDR3 contains 16 residues. V lost 10 bases to trimming and J lost 5 bases, with 26 bases between them. The CDR3 is CATTDSTETMNYGYTF. In DNA, the CDR3 is TGTGCCACTACGGACTCGACAGAGACAATGAATTATGGCTACACCTTC.

The chain employs TRBV4-1 and TRBJ2-5; tentatively, D is TRBD2 (6 bases). With 0 bases removed from V and 5 bases from J, the gap between germline ends came to 13 bases. This CDR3 has 15 residues. Germline V gene sequence: CDR1 MGHRA, CDR2 YSYEKL. CDR3 bases: TGCGCCAGCAGCCAAGATCGAGGAGGAGGGGAGACCCAGTACTTC. Protein: CASSQDRGGGETQYF.

The V gene is TRBV28, the J gene TRBJ2-1, with 13 positions matching TRBD2. The CDR3 sequence is 15 residues long. The V and J ends lost 6 bases and 8 bases, in that order; junction bases with no gene match: 7. Germline V lookup: CDR1 MDHEN, CDR2 SYDVKM. The chain's CDR3 is CASSILAGGQDEQFF. CDR3 nucleotides: TGTGCCAGCAGCATACTAGCGGGGGGGCAAGATGAGCAGTTCTTC.

The chain joins TRBV6-6 to TRBJ1-5; 7 nucleotides line up with TRBD1. V was clipped by 6 bases and J by 0 bases; unmatched bases: 11. This CDR3 contains 17 residues. Germline values: CDR1 MNHNY, CDR2 SVGAGI (reference sequence). CDR3 in DNA: TGTGCCAGCAGAGAACTATTGACAGGGTATAGCAATCAGCCCCAGCATTTT. The encoded protein is CASRELLTGYSNQPQHF.

This clonotype was seen a handful of times. This rearrangement joins TRBV6-2 or TRBV6-3 to TRBJ2-2; D is unclear. Germline V gene sequence: CDR1 MNHEY, CDR2 SVGEGT. This CDR3 is built from 15 residues. V lost 6 bases to trimming and J lost 4 bases, with 15 bases between them. The CDR3 loop reads CASSPWGGFTGELFF. CDR3 DNA: TGTGCCAGCAGCCCGTGGGGTGGCTTCACCGGGGAGCTGTTTTTT.

This sequence joins TRBV13 and TRBJ1-2; D is ambiguous. This CDR3 comprises 14 residues. Deletions cut 4 bases from V and 10 bases from J, with 19 bases between. The germline V gene encodes CDR1 PRHDT and CDR2 FYEKMQ (reference sequence). Written as DNA, the CDR3 is TGTGCCAGCAGCTCCACCAATGAGCAGAATCTCTACACCTTC. It yields the protein CASSSTNEQNLYTF. Supplemented by reference TRBV13 and TRBJ1-2, the full variable domain reads AAGVIQSPRHLIKEKRETATLKCYPIPRHDTVYWYQQGPGQDPQFLISFYEKMQSDKGSIPDRFSAQQFSDYHSELNMSSLELGDSALYFCASSSTNEQNLYTFGSGTRLTVV.

The chain has TRBV19 and TRBJ2-5; TRBD2 might be the D (5 bases). Trimming cost V 4 bases and J 6 bases, with 18 bases left between them. CDR1 and CDR2 (germline): LNHDA, SQIVND (reference sequence). The CDR3 runs 15 residues. The CDR3 loop reads CASSTEATIPKTQYF. The CDR3 DNA is TGTGCCAGTAGTACGGAGGCCACCATCCCAAAGACCCAGTACTTC.

This clonotype was picked up a small number of times. The V gene is TRBV11-1, the J gene TRBJ1-1; 7 bases match TRBD1. The germline CDR1 and CDR2 sequences are SGHAT and FQDESV (reference sequence). There are 17 residues in the CDR3. The V and J ends lost 0 bases and 0 bases, in that order; junction bases with no gene match: 7. CDR3 loop: CASSLAPGQPMNTEAFF. CDR3 sequence (DNA): TGTGCCAGCAGCTTAGCGCCGGGACAGCCCATGAACACTGAAGCTTTCTTT.

The gene calls are TRBV6-5 and TRBJ1-1; D is possibly TRBD1 (5 bases). Trimming cost V 2 bases and J 3 bases, with 10 bases left between them. Germline V lookup: CDR1 MNHEY, CDR2 SVGAGI. There are 14 residues in the CDR3. The chain's CDR3 is CASSYDRFDTEAFF. As DNA, the CDR3 is TGTGCCAGCAGTTACGACAGATTCGACACTGAAGCTTTCTTT.

The chain uses TRBV7-2 and TRBJ1-2; D possibly corresponds to TRBD1 (5 bases). Germline loops: CDR1 SGHTA, CDR2 FQGNSA. The CDR3 contains 13 residues. The V and J ends lost 3 bases and 7 bases respectively, with 12 bases between them. The DNA of the CDR3 is TGTGCCAGCAGCTTCCGGGGCAGGACTGGCTACACCTTC. Amino acids: CASSFRGRTGYTF.

The chain uses TRBV27 and TRBJ1-2, with D unresolved. Germline CDR1 MNHEY, CDR2 SMNVEV (reference sequence). Trimming took off 5 bases at V and 10 bases at J, with 17 bases between the two ends. This CDR3 is built from 13 residues. In DNA, the CDR3 is TGTGCCAGCAGTCGCGGACCCAAGGATGACTACACCTTC. This encodes CASSRGPKDDYTF.

On this clonotype: Compared with germline, one end of the junction differs, possibly owing to a read error. V usage is TRBV28 and J usage is TRBJ2-5; perhaps TRBD2 as D (7 bases). The CDR3 sequence is 15 residues long. Germline loops: CDR1 MDHEN, CDR2 SYDVKM. The DNA for the CDR3 is TGTGTCAGCAGTTGGCGGGGGCAGAACCAAGAGACCCAGTACTTC. Translated: CVSSWRGQNQETQYF.